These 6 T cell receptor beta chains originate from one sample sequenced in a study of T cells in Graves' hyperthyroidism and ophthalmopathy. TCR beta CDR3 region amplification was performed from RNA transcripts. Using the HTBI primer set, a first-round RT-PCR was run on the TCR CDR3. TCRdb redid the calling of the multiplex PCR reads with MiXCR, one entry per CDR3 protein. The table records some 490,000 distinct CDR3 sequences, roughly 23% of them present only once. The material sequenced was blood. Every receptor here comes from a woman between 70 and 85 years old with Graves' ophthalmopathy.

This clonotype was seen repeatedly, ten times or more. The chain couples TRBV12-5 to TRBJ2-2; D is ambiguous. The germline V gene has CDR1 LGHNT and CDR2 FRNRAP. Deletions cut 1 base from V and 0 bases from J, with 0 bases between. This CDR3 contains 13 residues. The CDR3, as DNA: TGTGCTAGTGGTTTGGCGAACACCGGGGAGCTGTTTTTT. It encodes CASGLANTGELFF.

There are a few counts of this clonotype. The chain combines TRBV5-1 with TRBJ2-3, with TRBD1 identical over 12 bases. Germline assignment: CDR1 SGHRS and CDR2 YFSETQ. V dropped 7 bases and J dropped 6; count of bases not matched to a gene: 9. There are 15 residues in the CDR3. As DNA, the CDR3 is TGCGCCAGCGAGACCGGGACAGGGGGCTGGGATACGCAGTATTTT. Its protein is CASETGTGGWDTQYF.

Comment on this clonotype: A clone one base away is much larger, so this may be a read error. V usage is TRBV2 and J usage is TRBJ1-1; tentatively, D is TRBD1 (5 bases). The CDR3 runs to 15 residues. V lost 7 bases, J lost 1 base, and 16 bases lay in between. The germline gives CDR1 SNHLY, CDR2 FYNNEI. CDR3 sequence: CASIIGGPPNTEAFF. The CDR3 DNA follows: TGTGCCAGCATTATTGGGGGTCCCCCGAACACTGAAGCTTTCTTT.

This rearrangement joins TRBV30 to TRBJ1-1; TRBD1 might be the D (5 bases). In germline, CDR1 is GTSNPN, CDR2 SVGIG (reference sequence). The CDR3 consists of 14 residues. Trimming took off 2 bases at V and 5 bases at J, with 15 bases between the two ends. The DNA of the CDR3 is TGTGCCTGGAGTAGTCGAACCTGGGGGACTGAAGCTTTCTTT. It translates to CAWSSRTWGTEAFF.

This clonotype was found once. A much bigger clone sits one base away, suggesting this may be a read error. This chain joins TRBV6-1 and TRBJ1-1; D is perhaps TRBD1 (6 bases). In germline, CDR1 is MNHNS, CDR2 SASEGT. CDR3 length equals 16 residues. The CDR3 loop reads CASREGAGAGSTEAFF. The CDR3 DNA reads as TGTGCCAGCAGGGAAGGCGCAGGGGCCGGATCAACTGAAGCTTTCTTT.

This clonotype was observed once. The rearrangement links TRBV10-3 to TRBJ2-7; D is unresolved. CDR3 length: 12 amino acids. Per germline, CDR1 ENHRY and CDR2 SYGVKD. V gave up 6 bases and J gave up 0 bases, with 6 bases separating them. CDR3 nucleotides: TGTGCCATCAGATCCGACTCCTACGAGCAGTACTTC. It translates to CAIRSDSYEQYF.